The 10 T cell receptor beta chains presented below share a single source sample, sequenced in a study of CD8+ T cells in alopecia areata. Noted treatment: oral pan-JAK inhibitor, 5-10 mg twice daily. Extracted RNA was reverse transcribed, and the resulting cDNA served as sequencing template. Data came from immunoSEQ multiplex PCR; TCRdb stores just in-frame clones and leaves some out. The table lists some 150,000 clones, roughly four fifths of them singletons, with more than 20% in the top ten. The material was CD8+ T cells sorted from blood, obtained at week 4, from a patient treated with tofacitinib. The receptors come from a human donor with alopecia areata.

The chain uses TRBV2 and TRBJ2-1, with D possibly TRBD1 on 5 matching bases. In germline, CDR1 is SNHLY, CDR2 FYNNEI. Trimming took 5 bases from V and 6 from J, leaving 11 bases between them. CDR3 length equals 13 residues. CDR3 region: CASSPSDSNEQFF. CDR3 nucleotides: TGTGCCAGCAGTCCTTCTGACAGCAATGAGCAGTTCTTC.

The chain is built from TRBV15 and TRBJ1-2; 11 bases map to TRBD1. From germline, CDR1 is LNHNV and CDR2 YYDKDF (reference sequence). After removal of 0 bases from V and 8 bases from J, the junction contained 11 bases not matched to a gene. This CDR3 has 17 residues. The CDR3: CATSRDLGQGAREGYTF. The CDR3 nucleotides read TGTGCCACCAGCAGAGATCTCGGACAGGGGGCGCGTGAAGGCTACACCTTC.

The rearrangement joins TRBV10-2 to TRBJ2-7; no clear D gene. V was clipped by 0 bases and J by 4 bases, with 4 bases between them. This CDR3 is built from 12 residues. Germline CDR1 and CDR2: WSHSY and SAAADI. The CDR3 is CASSESGYEQYF. The CDR3 bases are TGCGCCAGCAGTGAGTCCGGATACGAGCAGTACTTC.

This clone occurred once. The chain joins TRBV7-2 to TRBJ2-6; unclear D gene. The V and J ends lost 5 bases and 5 bases respectively, with 13 bases between them. CDR1 and CDR2 from the germline V gene are SGHTA and FQGNSA. The CDR3 is 15 residues long. CDR3 sequence reads: CASSPGPGRANVLTF. CDR3 nucleotide sequence: TGTGCCAGCAGCCCAGGACCCGGAAGGGCCAACGTCCTGACTTTC.

V gene TRBV9 combines with J gene TRBJ2-7, with no clear D. The CDR3 covers 13 residues. Trimming took off 4 bases at V and 1 base at J, with 9 bases between the two ends. The germline CDR1 and CDR2 sequences are SGDLS and YYNGEE. The CDR3 region is CASSPGPSYEQYF. The CDR3 nucleotides are TGTGCCAGCAGCCCCGGGCCTTCCTACGAGCAGTACTTC.

In this sample, this clone turned up once. The V and J genes are TRBV5-1 and TRBJ2-7, with 7 bases fitting TRBD1. The CDR3 loop spans 15 amino acids. V lost 4 bases and J lost 0; bases outside the gene matches: 7. Germline assignment: CDR1 SGHRS and CDR2 YFSETQ. CDR3 DNA sequence: TGCGCCAGCAGCCCGGGGACAGAAAGCTCCTACGAGCAGTACTTC. Translated, it gives CASSPGTESSYEQYF. Combining the CDR3 with reference TRBV5-1 and TRBJ2-7 gives the whole variable domain KAGVTQTPRYLIKTRGQQVTLSCSPISGHRSVSWYQQTPGQGLQFLFEYFSETQRNKGNFPGRFSGRQFSNSRSEMNVSTLELGDSALYLCASSPGTESSYEQYFGPGTRLTVT.

This rearrangement joins TRBV29-1 to TRBJ1-2; the D is unclear. The germline V and J ends were trimmed by 3 bases and 4 bases, with 15 bases remaining between them. CDR1 and CDR2 from the germline V gene are SQVTM and ANQGSEA. The CDR3 runs to 14 residues. CDR3 nucleotides: TGCAGCGTTGAGTTTGGCAGTCCAATCTATGGCTACACCTTC. It is translated as CSVEFGSPIYGYTF.

The chain links TRBV7-8 to TRBJ2-3, with D uncertain. Germline V CDR1 and CDR2: SGHVS, FQNEAQ. The CDR3 loop spans 14 amino acids. V was trimmed by 2 bases and J by 7 bases, leaving 13 bases between them. CDR3 sequence reads: CASSLRSGLNTQYF. CDR3 in DNA: TGTGCCAGCAGCTTACGTTCTGGTCTAAATACGCAGTATTTT. Full variable domain (rest looked up from reference TRBV7-8 and TRBJ2-3): GAGVSQSPRYKVAKRGQDVALRCDPISGHVSLFWYQQALGQGPEFLTYFQNEAQLDKSGLPSDRFFAERPEGSVSTLKIQRTQQEDSAVYLCASSLRSGLNTQYFGPGTRLTVL.

The chain uses TRBV4-1 and TRBJ2-5; D call uncertain. CDR1 and CDR2 (germline): MGHRA, YSYEKL. Trimming left V 3 bases short and J 5 bases short, with 16 bases between. The length of the CDR3 is 15 residues. The DNA for the CDR3 is TGCGCCAGCAGCCAGGTTCAGGCAGAGCGTGAGACCCAGTACTTC. Translated: CASSQVQAERETQYF.

The chain carries TRBV5-8 and TRBJ2-2; D might be TRBD2 (6 bases). Germline V gene data show CDR1 as SGHTS and CDR2 as YDEGEE. The CDR3 extends over 17 amino acids. Trimming pared 1 base from V and 7 bases from J, leaving 20 bases between. The CDR3 sequence is CASSLFQGLTIGGELFF. CDR3 sequence (DNA): TGTGCCAGCAGCTTGTTCCAGGGACTCACCATAGGCGGGGAGCTGTTTTTT.